This TCR beta chain emerged from a study of T cell changes during pregnancy in multiple sclerosis. The method was immunoSEQ multiplex PCR; TCRdb's version includes in-frame clones alone and lacks a portion of them. The sample has fewer than 85,000 clones, around 93% seen once. V gave up 3 bases and J gave up 6 bases; unmatched junction bases: 10. The germline V gene has CDR1 LNHDA and CDR2 SQIVND (reference sequence). The CDR3 loop spans 16 amino acids. Here the sequenced sample was peripheral blood, taken in the second trimester of pregnancy. This sequence originates from a female donor with multiple sclerosis, enrolled in a pregnancy study. The chain links TRBV19 to TRBJ2-1, with 8 bases matching TRBD2. CDR3 region: CASSIVSKRGINEQFF. The CDR3, as DNA: TGTGCCAGTAGTATTGTTTCGAAGCGGGGGATCAATGAGCAGTTCTTC.